This is a list of T cell receptor beta chains from one sample in a study of early T cells in non-severe SARS-CoV-2 infection. TCRdb re-analysed the 5' RACE reads in MiXCR, keeping a single row per CDR3 protein. The sample yields about 66,000 distinct CDR3 sequences, 13% seen once. Sample: whole blood. Receptors were obtained from an adult who was a healthcare worker with PCR-confirmed SARS-CoV-2 infection or an uninfected control (not recorded which). CDR3s include the opening cysteine and the closing phenylalanine or tryptophan. A D gene is named only where the DNA matches it firmly. The size of a clone is reported for some rows only, either as once, few or many, or as a class for expanded clones.

d_call j_call v_call clone_size cdr3_nt cdr3_aa
. TRBJ1-5 TRBV4-3 many TGCGCCAGCAGCCAAGAAACGAATGGCCAGCCCCAGCATTTT CASSQETNGQPQHF
. TRBJ2-7 TRBV7-9 . TGTGCCAGCAGCCCACGGTGGCAGGGGACCTACGAGCAGTACTTC CASSPRWQGTYEQYF
. TRBJ2-7 TRBV27 few TGTGCCAGCAGTCTTCCCCCAGGCGAGCAGTACTTC CASSLPPGEQYF
. TRBJ2-3 TRBV7-6 many TGTGCCAGCAGCTCCGCGATATGGGAGGCGGTCACAGATACGCAGTATTTT CASSSAIWEAVTDTQYF
TRBD2 TRBJ2-1 TRBV20-1 many TGCAGTGGGGGGACTAGACCGAAAAATGAGCAGTTCTTC CSGGTRPKNEQFF
. TRBJ1-1 TRBV6-6 few TGTGCCAGCCGGGTAGGGGCCACTGAAGCTTTCTTT CASRVGATEAFF
TRBD1 TRBJ2-1 TRBV5-1 . TGCGCCAGCAGCTTGTCCTCGGGACAGGTACGCAATGAGCAGTTCTTC CASSLSSGQVRNEQFF
. TRBJ2-3 TRBV6-1 many TGTGCCAGCAGCTCCATGGACACAGATACGCAGTATTTT CASSSMDTDTQYF
TRBD2 TRBJ2-7 TRBV3-1 few TGTGCCAGCAGCCAGGCTAGCGGGAGCCTCTTCTCCTACGAGCAGTACTTC CASSQASGSLFSYEQYF
. TRBJ2-7 TRBV5-8 many TGTGCCAGCAGCCGCCTACAGGGATACGAGCAGTACTTC CASSRLQGYEQYF
TRBD1 TRBJ2-1 TRBV18 many TGTGCCAGCTCATCCACCGGGACAGGGAGCCTCAATGAGCAGTTCTTC CASSSTGTGSLNEQFF
. TRBJ2-5 TRBV11-3 many TGTGCCAGCAGCTTAGGCGGGCCGGGGACCCAGTACTTC CASSLGGPGTQYF
. TRBJ2-3 TRBV29-1 . TGCAGCGTTGGGGGCGTGACTAGCACAGATACGCAGTATTTT CSVGGVTSTDTQYF
. TRBJ1-5 TRBV6-1 few TGTGCCAGCAGTGCCCAGAGTAGCAATCAGCCCCAGCATTTT CASSAQSSNQPQHF
. TRBJ2-5 TRBV12-2 many TGTGCAAGTCGCTTACCGGAGACCGAGACAGGAGAAGAGACCCAGTACTTC CASRLPETETGEETQYF
. TRBJ1-4 TRBV11-2 . TGTGCCAGCAGCCCAATCCAGACGGCAGCTGAAAAACTGTTTTTT CASSPIQTAAEKLFF
TRBD2 TRBJ2-7 TRBV29-1 . TGCAGCGTTGTTCTAGCGGAAGGCCTCTACGAGCAGTACTTC CSVVLAEGLYEQYF
. TRBJ1-2 TRBV6-1 many TGTGCCAGCACTCGAAGGAACACTAATGGCTACACCTTC CASTRRNTNGYTF
. TRBJ2-7 TRBV2 few TGTGCCACCCATTATACTACGGCATCCTACGAGCAGTACTTC CATHYTTASYEQYF
. TRBJ2-1 TRBV20-1 . TGCAGTGCTAGCTTTCGGAGTACCTACAATGAGCAGTTCTTC CSASFRSTYNEQFF
TRBD2 TRBJ2-2 TRBV10-3 few TGTGCCATCAGTGGCGGACTAGCGGAGAACACCGGGGAGCTGTTTTTT CAISGGLAENTGELFF
. TRBJ1-2 TRBV5-1 many TGCGCCAGCAGCTTGGAGGGGGTGGCTAACTATGGCTACACCTTC CASSLEGVANYGYTF
TRBD2 TRBJ2-7 TRBV3-1 many TGTGCCAGCAGCCCCGGACTAGCCAAAGCCTACGAGCAGTACTTC CASSPGLAKAYEQYF
TRBD1 TRBJ2-7 TRBV19 . TGTGCCAGTAGTGACCCGGGACAGGGCGCCGAGCAGTACTTC CASSDPGQGAEQYF
. TRBJ1-4 TRBV12-2 . . CASRSQPVLVIAKNCFF
TRBD2 TRBJ2-4 TRBV28 . TGTGCCAGCAGTTTAAATCTAGCGGGAGGCTTGCGAAACATTCAGTACTTC CASSLNLAGGLRNIQYF
. TRBJ2-3 TRBV5-1 once TGCGCCAGCAGCTCCCAGACTAGTACGGATACGCAGTATTTT CASSSQTSTDTQYF
TRBD2 TRBJ2-3 TRBV15 few TGTGCCACCAGCAGACCCTCCAGCGGGAGTTTTGATACGCAGTATTTT CATSRPSSGSFDTQYF
. TRBJ2-7 TRBV27 . TGTGCCAGCACCAGTAGCGTTAGTTCCTCCTACGAGCAGTACTTC CASTSSVSSSYEQYF
. TRBJ2-3 TRBV7-6 few TGTGCCAGCAGCTTCGGGGAGGCAGATACGCAGTATTTT CASSFGEADTQYF
TRBD2 TRBJ2-3 TRBV7-9 . TGTGCCAGCAGCTTACCGGCTAGCGGAGGGACAGATACGCAGTATTTT CASSLPASGGTDTQYF
. TRBJ1-5 TRBV7-2 few TGTGCCAGCAGCTTAGGGTGGGGTCAGCCCCAGCATTTT CASSLGWGQPQHF
TRBD1 TRBJ2-5 TRBV18 many TGTGCCAGCTCACCACGAATTATTGGACAGGGGGAGACCCAGTACTTC CASSPRIIGQGETQYF
TRBD2 TRBJ2-5 TRBV7-3 . TGTGCCAGCAGCTCTAGCGGGAGGGCCCTGGAGACCCAGTACTTC CASSSSGRALETQYF
TRBD1 TRBJ1-2 TRBV10-3 . TGTGCCATCAGTCATACAGGGGACTATGGCTACACCTTC CAISHTGDYGYTF
TRBD1 TRBJ2-7 TRBV28 . TGTGCCAGCAGTTTCCCTGGGACAGGGGCGCAAGAGCAGTACTTC CASSFPGTGAQEQYF
. TRBJ2-7 TRBV12-3/TRBV12-4 . TGTGCCGGCAGCCGGGCCCTCTACTACGAGCAGTACTTC CAGSRALYYEQYF
. TRBJ1-2 TRBV2 . TGTGCCAGCAGTGGCCGGACGTTAGCTAACTATGGCTACACCTTC CASSGRTLANYGYTF
. TRBJ1-1 TRBV6-1 . TGTGCCAGCAGTGTGAGAGCGGTCAGGGCTGGGGAAGCTTTCTTT CASSVRAVRAGEAFF
TRBD2 TRBJ2-1 TRBV2 . TGTGCCAGCGGGGGTGGACTAGCGGGGAGGTATGAGCAGTTCTTC CASGGGLAGRYEQFF
. TRBJ2-5 TRBV29-1 . TGCAGCGTTGATAACAGTCGCCAAGAGACCCAGTACTTC CSVDNSRQETQYF
. TRBJ1-6 TRBV28 . TGTGCCAGCAGTCCGGGCGCGGCACCCCTCCACTTT CASSPGAAPLHF
. TRBJ2-7 TRBV6-5 . TGTGCCAGCAGGCGGCCAGGGGCAGACTACGAGCAGTACTTC CASRRPGADYEQYF
. TRBJ2-3 TRBV7-2 many TGTGCCAGCAGCTTAAGGGATACGCAGTATTTT CASSLRDTQYF
TRBD1 TRBJ2-7 TRBV9 . TGTGCCAGCAGCTCCGACAGGGGGTACGAGCAGTACTTC CASSSDRGYEQYF
TRBD2 TRBJ2-7 TRBV29-1 . TGCAGCGTTCGGCTAGCGGGGGCCTACGAGCAGTACTTC CSVRLAGAYEQYF
. TRBJ2-2 TRBV6-1 few TGTGCCCTGGGAAGGGAAGTCACCGGGGAGCTGTTTTTT CALGREVTGELFF
. TRBJ1-2 TRBV18 many TGTGCCAGCTCACCACCGGGGGTACGGGACTATGGCTACACCTTC CASSPPGVRDYGYTF
. TRBJ1-2 TRBV28 . TGTGCCACCATCCTAGATCTCCAGGGGCGCAACTATGGCTACACCTTC CATILDLQGRNYGYTF
TRBD2 TRBJ2-1 TRBV18 few TGTGCCAGCTCACCACTTCCACCAGCGGGAGAGAGTGAGCAGTTCTTC CASSPLPPAGESEQFF
. TRBJ1-1 TRBV27 many TGTGCCAGCAGTCCCGACTGGGGGATAGCGAACACTGAAGCTTTCTTT CASSPDWGIANTEAFF